This T cell receptor beta chain comes out of a study of T cell changes during pregnancy in multiple sclerosis. V shed 4 bases and J 4 bases; nucleotides not matched to a gene: 8. Germline values: CDR1 SGHRS, CDR2 YFSETQ. The CDR3 sequence is 14 residues long. This clone was seen just once. The method was immunoSEQ multiplex PCR; TCRdb's version includes in-frame clones alone and lacks a portion of them. The profile shows 34,000 or so clones, about nine tenths of them singletons. The TCR sequence derives from a female donor with multiple sclerosis, enrolled in a pregnancy study. The V and J genes are TRBV5-1 and TRBJ2-7; 7 positions agree with TRBD1. Material: CD8+ T cells from peripheral blood mononuclear cells, obtained after pregnancy. The CDR3 spells CASSKGTDDYEQYF. CDR3 nucleotide sequence: TGCGCCAGCAGCAAGGGGACAGACGATTACGAGCAGTACTTC. Looking up the rest from reference TRBV5-1 and TRBJ2-7 gives the full variable domain: KAGVTQTPRYLIKTRGQQVTLSCSPISGHRSVSWYQQTPGQGLQFLFEYFSETQRNKGNFPGRFSGRQFSNSRSEMNVSTLELGDSALYLCASSKGTDDYEQYFGPGTRLTVT.